This T cell receptor beta chain derives from a study of T-cell reconstitution after alpha-beta-depleted transplantation in children. The germline V gene has CDR1 MNHEY and CDR2 SVGAGI. The V and J ends lost 0 bases and 6 bases, in that order; junction bases with no gene match: 2. The CDR3 runs 13 residues. Construction of the TCRbeta library involved unique molecular identifiers. TCRdb ran MiXCR on the PCR reads and lists one entry per CDR3 protein. The sample carries around 680,000 distinct CDR3 sequences, 16% recorded once. This specimen was PBMCs from the stem cell graft donor, taken from the stem cell graft. The chain links TRBV6-5 to TRBJ2-7; 7 bases are shared with TRBD2. The clonotype comes from a human donor who donated a stem cell graft to a child with acute myeloid leukemia. CDR3 bases: TGTGCCAGCAGTTACTCGTGGGGGGGCGAGCAGTACTTC. Translated: CASSYSWGGEQYF.